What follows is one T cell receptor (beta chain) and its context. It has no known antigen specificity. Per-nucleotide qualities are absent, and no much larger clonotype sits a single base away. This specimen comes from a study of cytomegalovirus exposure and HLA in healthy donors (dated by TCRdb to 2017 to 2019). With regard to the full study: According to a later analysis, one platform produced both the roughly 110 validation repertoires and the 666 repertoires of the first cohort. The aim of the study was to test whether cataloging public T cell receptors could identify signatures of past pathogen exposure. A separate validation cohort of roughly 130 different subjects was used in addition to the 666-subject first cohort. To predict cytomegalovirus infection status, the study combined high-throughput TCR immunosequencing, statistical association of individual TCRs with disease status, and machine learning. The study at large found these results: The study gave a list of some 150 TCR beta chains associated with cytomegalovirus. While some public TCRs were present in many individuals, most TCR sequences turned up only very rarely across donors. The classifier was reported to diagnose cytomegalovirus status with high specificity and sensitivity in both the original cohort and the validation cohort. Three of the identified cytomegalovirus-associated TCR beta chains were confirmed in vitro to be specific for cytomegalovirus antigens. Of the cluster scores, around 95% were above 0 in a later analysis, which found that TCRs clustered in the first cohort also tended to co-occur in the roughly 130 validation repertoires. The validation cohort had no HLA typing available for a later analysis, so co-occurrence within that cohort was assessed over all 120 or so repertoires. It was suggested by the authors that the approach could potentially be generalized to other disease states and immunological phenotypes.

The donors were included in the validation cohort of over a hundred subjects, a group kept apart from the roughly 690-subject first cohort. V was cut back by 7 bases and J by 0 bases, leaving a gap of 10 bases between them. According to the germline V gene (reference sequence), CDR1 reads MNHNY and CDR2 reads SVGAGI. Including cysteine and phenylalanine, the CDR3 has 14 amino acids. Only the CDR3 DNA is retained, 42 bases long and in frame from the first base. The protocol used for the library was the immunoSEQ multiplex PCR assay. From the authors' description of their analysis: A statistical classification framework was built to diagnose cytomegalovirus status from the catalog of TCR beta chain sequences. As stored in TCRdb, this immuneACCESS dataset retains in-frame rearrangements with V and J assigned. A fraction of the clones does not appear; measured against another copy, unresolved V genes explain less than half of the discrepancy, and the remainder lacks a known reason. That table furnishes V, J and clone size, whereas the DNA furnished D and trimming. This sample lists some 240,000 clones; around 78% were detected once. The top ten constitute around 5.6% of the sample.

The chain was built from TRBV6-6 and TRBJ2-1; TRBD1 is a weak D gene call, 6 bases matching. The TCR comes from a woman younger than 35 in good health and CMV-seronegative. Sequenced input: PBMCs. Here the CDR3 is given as CASKQGRSYNEQFF. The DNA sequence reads TGTGCCAGCAAACAGGGCCGCTCCTACAATGAGCAGTTCTTC.